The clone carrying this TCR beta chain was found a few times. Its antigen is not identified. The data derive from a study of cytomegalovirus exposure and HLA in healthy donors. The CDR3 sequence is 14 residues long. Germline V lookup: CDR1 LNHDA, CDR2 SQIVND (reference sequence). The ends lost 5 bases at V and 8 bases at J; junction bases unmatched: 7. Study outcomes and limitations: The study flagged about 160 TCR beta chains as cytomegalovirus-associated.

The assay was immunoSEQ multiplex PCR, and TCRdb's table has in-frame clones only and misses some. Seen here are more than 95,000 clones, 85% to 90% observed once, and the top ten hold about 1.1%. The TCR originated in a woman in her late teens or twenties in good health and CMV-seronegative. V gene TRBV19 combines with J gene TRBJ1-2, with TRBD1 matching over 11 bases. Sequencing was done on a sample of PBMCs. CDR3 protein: CASSQDRGRLGYTF. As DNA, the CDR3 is TGTGCCAGTAGTCAGGACAGGGGGCGCCTCGGCTACACCTTC.